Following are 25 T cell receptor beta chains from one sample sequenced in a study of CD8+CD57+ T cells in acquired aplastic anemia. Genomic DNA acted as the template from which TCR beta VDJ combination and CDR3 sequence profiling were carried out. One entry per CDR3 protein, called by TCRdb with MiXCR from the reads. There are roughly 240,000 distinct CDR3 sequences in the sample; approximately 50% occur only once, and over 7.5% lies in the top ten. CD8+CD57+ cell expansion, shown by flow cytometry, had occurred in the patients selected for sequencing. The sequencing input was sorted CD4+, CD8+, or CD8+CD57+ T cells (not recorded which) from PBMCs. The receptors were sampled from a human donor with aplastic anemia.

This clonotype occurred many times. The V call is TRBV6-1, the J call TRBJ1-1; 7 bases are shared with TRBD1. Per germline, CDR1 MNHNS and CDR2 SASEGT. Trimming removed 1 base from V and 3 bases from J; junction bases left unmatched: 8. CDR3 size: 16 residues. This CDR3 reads CASSEGGQTFDTEAFF. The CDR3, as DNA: TGTGCCAGCAGTGAAGGGGGACAGACATTCGACACTGAAGCTTTCTTT.

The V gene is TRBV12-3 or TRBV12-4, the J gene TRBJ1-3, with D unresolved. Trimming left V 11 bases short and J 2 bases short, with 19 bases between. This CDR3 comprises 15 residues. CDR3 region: CASGLDTHTGNTIYF. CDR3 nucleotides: TGTGCCTCTGGGTTAGACACGCACACTGGAAACACCATATATTTT.

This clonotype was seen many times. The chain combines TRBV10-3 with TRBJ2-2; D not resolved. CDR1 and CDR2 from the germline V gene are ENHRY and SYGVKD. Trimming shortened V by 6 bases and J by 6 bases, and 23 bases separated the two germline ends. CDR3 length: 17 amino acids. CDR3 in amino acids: CAIRTPERAGGPGELFF. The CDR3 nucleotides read TGTGCCATCAGGACCCCCGAAAGGGCCGGTGGCCCCGGGGAGCTGTTTTTT.

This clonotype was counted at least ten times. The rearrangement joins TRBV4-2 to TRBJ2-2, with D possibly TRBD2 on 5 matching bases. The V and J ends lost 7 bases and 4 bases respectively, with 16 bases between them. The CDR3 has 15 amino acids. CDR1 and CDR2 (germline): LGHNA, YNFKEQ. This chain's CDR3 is CASNGLHEVTGELFF. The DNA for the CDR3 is TGTGCCAGCAACGGACTTCATGAGGTCACCGGGGAGCTGTTTTTT.

Here the CDR3 DNA reads TGTGCCAGCAGCTTCGCAGAGAGGGGAGGCTACACCTTC. The encoded protein is CASSFAERGGYTF. V and J are TRBV7-9 and TRBJ1-2, with D possibly TRBD1 on 5 matching bases. V was pared by 3 bases and J by 8 bases, with 13 bases between. The CDR3 is 13 residues long. CDR1 and CDR2 (germline): SEHNR, FQNEAQ (reference sequence).

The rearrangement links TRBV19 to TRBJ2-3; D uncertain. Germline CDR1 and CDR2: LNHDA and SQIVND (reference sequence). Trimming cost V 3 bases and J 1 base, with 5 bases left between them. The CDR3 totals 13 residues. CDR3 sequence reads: CASSIGGTDTQYF. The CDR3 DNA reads TGTGCCAGTAGTATTGGGGGCACAGATACGCAGTATTTT.

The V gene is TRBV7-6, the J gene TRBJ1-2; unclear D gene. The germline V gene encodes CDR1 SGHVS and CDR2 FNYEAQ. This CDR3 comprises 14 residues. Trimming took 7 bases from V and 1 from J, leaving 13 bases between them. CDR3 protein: CASILSRSNYGYTF. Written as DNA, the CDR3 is TGTGCCAGCATTTTATCCAGGAGTAACTATGGCTACACCTTC.

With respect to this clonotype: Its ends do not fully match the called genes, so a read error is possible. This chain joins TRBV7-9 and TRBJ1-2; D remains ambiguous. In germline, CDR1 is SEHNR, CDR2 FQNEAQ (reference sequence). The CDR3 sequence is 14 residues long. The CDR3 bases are TGTGCCAGCAGCAATACAGCGGGGAAGGATGGCTATACCTTC. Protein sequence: CASSNTAGKDGYTF.

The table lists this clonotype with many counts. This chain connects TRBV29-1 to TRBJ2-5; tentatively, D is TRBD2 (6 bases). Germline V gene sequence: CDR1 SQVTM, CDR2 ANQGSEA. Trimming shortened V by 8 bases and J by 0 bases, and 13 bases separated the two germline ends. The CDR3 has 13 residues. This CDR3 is CSILGEDQETQYF. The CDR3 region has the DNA TGCAGCATCTTGGGGGAGGACCAAGAGACCCAGTACTTC. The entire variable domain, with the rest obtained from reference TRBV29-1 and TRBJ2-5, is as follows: SAVISQKPSRDICQRGTSLTIQCQVDSQVTMMFWYRQQPGQSLTLIATANQGSEATYESGFVIDKFPISRPNLTFSTLTVSNMSPEDSSIYLCSILGEDQETQYFGPGTRLLVL.

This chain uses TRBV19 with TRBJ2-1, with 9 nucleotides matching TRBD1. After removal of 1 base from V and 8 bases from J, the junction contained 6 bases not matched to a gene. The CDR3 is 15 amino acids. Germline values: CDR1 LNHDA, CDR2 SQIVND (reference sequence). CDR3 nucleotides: TGTGCCAGTAGTATAGGGACAGGGGTTTGGGATGAGCAGTTCTTC. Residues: CASSIGTGVWDEQFF.

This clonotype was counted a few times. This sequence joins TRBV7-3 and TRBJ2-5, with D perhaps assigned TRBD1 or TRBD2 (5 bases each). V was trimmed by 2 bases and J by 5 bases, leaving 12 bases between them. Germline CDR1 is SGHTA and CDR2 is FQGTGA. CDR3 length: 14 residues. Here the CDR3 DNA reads TGTGCCAGCAGCTTAGTTGGGGGTGGTGAGACCCAGTACTTC. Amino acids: CASSLVGGGETQYF.

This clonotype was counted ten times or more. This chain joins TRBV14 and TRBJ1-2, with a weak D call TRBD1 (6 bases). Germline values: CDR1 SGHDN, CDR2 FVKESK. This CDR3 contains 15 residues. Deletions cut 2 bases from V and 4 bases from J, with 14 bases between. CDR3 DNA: TGTGCCAGCAGCCAACATTTTGGACAGTCCTATGGCTACACCTTC. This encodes CASSQHFGQSYGYTF.

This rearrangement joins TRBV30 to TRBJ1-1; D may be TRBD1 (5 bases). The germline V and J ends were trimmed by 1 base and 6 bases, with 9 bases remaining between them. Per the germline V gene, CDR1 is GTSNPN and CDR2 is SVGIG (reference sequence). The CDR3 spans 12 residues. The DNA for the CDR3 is TGTGCCTGGAGTGACATAGGGGCTGAAGCTTTCTTT. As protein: CAWSDIGAEAFF.

CDR3 nucleotides: TGTGCCAGCAGTTCCGGGGGGTACCCAAACACTGAAGCTTTCTTT. This translates into CASSSGGYPNTEAFF. The gene calls are TRBV2 and TRBJ1-1; weak D call: TRBD1 (5 bases). Per germline, CDR1 SNHLY and CDR2 FYNNEI. The CDR3 runs 15 residues. V shed 5 bases and J shed 2 bases, with 15 bases lying between them.

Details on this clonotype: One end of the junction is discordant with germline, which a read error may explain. The CDR3 loop is CASGLDRDTEAFF. CDR3 in DNA: TGTGCCAGCGGCTTAGACCGGGACACTGAAGCTTTCTTT. The chain has TRBV13 and TRBJ1-1; D remains ambiguous. The CDR3 length is 13 residues. Germline V gene data show CDR1 as PRHDT and CDR2 as FYEKMQ (reference sequence).

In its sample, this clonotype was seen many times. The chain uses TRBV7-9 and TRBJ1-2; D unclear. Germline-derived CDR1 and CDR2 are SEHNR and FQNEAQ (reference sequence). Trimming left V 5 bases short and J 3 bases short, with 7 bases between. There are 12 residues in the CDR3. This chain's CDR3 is CASSKGDYGYTF. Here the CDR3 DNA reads TGTGCCAGCAGCAAGGGAGACTATGGCTACACCTTC.

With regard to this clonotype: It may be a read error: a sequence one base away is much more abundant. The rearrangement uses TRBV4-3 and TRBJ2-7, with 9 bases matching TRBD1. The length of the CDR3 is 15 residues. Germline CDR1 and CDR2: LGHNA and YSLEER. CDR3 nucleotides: TGCGCCAGCAGCCAAACCGGGACAGGGCTCTACGAGCGGTACTTC. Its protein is CASSQTGTGLYERYF.

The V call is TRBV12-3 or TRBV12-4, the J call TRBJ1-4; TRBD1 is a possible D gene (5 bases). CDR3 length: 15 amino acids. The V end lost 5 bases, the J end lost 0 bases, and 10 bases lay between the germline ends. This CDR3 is CASSQTGSTNEKLFF. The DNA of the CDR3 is TGTGCCAGCAGTCAAACAGGATCAACTAATGAAAAACTGTTTTTT.

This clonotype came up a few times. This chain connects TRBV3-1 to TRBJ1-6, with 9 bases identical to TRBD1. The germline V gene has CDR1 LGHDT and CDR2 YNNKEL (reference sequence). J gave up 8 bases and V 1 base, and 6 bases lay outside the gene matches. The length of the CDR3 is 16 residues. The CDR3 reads CASSQGQGVRHSPLHF. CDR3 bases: TGTGCCAGCAGCCAAGGACAGGGGGTCAGACATTCACCCCTCCACTTT.

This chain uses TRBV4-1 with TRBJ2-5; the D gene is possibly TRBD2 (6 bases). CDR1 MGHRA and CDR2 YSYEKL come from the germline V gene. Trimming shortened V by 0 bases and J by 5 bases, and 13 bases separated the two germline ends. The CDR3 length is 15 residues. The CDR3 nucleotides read TGCGCCAGCAGCCAAGATCTTGCGGGGTTGGAGACCCAGTACTTC. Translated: CASSQDLAGLETQYF.

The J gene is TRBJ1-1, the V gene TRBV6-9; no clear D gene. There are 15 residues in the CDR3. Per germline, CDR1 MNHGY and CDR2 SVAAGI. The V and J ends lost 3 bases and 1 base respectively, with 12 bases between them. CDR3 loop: CASSYERPTNTEAFF. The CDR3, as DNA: TGTGCCAGCAGTTACGAGAGACCGACGAACACTGAAGCTTTCTTT.

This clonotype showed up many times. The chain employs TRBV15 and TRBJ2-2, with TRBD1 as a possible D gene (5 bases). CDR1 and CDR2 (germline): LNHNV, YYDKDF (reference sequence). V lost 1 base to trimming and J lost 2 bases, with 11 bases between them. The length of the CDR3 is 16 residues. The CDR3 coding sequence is TGTGCCACCAGCAGAGTAAGGGGCCTCAACACCGGGGAGCTGTTTTTT. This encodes CATSRVRGLNTGELFF. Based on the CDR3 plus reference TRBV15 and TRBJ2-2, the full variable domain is DAMVIQNPRYQVTQFGKPVTLSCSQTLNHNVMYWYQQKSSQAPKLLFHYYDKDFNNEADTPDNFQSRRPNTSFCFLDIRSPGLGDTAMYLCATSRVRGLNTGELFFGEGSRLTVL.

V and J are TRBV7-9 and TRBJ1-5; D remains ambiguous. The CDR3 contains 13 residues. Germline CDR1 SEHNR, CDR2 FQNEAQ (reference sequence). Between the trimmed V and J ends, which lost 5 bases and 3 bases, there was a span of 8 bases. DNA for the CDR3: TGTGCCAGCAGCCTTGGTGACAATCAGCCCCAGCATTTT. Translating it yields CASSLGDNQPQHF.

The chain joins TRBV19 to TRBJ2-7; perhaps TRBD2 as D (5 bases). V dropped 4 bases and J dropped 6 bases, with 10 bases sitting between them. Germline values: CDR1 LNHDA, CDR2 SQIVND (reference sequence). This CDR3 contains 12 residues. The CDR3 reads CASSTGIFEQYF. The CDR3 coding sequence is TGTGCCAGTAGTACCGGGATATTCGAGCAGTACTTC.

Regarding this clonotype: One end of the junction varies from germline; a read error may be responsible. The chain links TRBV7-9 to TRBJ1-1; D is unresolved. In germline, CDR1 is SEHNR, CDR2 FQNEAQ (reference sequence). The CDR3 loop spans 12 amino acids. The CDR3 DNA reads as TGTGCCAGCAGCTTAGACGCCCAAAGCAGGCGATTT. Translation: CASSLDAQSRRF.